One and the same sample provided the 6 T cell receptor beta chains below, sequenced in a study of T cells in women clearing cervical HPV infection. TCRdb keeps only in-frame clones here, not all; method: immunoSEQ multiplex PCR. The sample data list about 20,000 clones. Material for sequencing was blood buffy coat. These receptors were obtained from a woman aged 18 to 69 with a cervical HPV16 infection that either progressed to CIN3+ or cleared (not recorded which).

On this clone itself: The observed sequence ends 3 residues before the CDR3 terminus, with the missing tail filled in from the germline J gene. This rearrangement joins TRBV19 to TRBJ1-1, with a weak D call TRBD1 (6 bases). The V and J ends lost 1 base and 5 bases respectively, with 11 bases between them. Germline CDR1 is LNHDA and CDR2 is SQIVND (reference sequence). CDR3 length equals 14 residues. CDR3 DNA, as far as it was read: TGTGCCAGTAGTATAGGACAAGGGGGAACTGAA. Translating it yields CASSIGQGGTE. The entire CDR3 is CASSIGQGGTEAFF.

About this clone itself: From the germline J gene comes the end of the CDR3, since the read stops 3 residues before it. The V call is TRBV29-1, the J call TRBJ2-5; 9 bases fit TRBD1. Trimming removed 7 bases from V and 5 bases from J; junction bases left unmatched: 5. The CDR3 spans 12 residues. The V gene's germline CDR1 is SQVTM and CDR2 ANQGSEA. Incomplete CDR3 DNA: TGCAGCGCCACAGGGGGCGGGGAGACC. This translates into CSATGGGET. The CDR3, in full, reads CSATGGGETQYF.

In regard to this clone: The read stops 3 residues short of the end of the CDR3; the missing end is completed from the germline J gene. The genes are TRBV30 and TRBJ2-7; 8 bases are a match to TRBD2. The CDR3 runs 12 residues. The V gene end was trimmed by 2 bases and the J gene end by 3 bases; junction bases not matched to a gene: 0. Germline loops: CDR1 GTSNPN, CDR2 SVGIG (reference sequence). CDR3 DNA, as far as it was read: TGTGCCTGGAGTAGCGGGGGCTACGAG. This encodes CAWSSGGYE. The complete CDR3 protein is CAWSSGGYEQYF.

As regards this clone: With the read ending 3 residues before the CDR3 end, the germline J gene is used to fill in that end. V and J are TRBV19 and TRBJ2-7; TRBD1 aligns across 8 bases. Germline CDR1 LNHDA, CDR2 SQIVND (reference sequence). After removal of 5 bases from V and 2 bases from J, the junction contained 8 bases not matched to a gene. The CDR3 is 15 amino acids. The DNA read from the CDR3 is TGTGCCAGTAGTGACCCCGGGACAGGAGCCTACGAG. Protein sequence: CASSDPGTGAYE. The CDR3 reads in full as CASSDPGTGAYEQYF.

On this clone itself: The read ends 3 residues before the CDR3 terminus; that terminus is restored from the germline J gene. The chain couples TRBV10-3 to TRBJ1-4; 9 positions agree with TRBD1. V lost 4 bases, J lost 8 bases, and 8 bases stayed unmatched. The germline gives CDR1 ENHRY, CDR2 SYGVKD. The CDR3 loop spans 15 amino acids. CDR3 sequence: CAISGGDREDEKLFF. Partial CDR3 DNA: TGTGCCATCAGTGGGGGGGACAGGGAGGACGAAAAA.

In regard to this clone: Coverage ceases 3 residues before the CDR3 finishes, and the germline J gene fills in the end. V is TRBV2 and J is TRBJ2-3; TRBD2 agrees at 13 bases. This CDR3 is 17 amino acids long. Germline CDR1 is SNHLY and CDR2 is FYNNEI. Trimming cost V 7 bases and J 1 base; bases outside gene matches: 8. CDR3 in amino acids: CASNLLAGGTRTDTQYF. The CDR3 DNA, read in part, is TGTGCCAGCAACTTACTAGCGGGGGGGACCCGCACAGATACG. Variable domain in full (rest from reference TRBV2 and TRBJ2-3): EPEVTQTPSHQVTQMGQEVILRCVPISNHLYFYWYRQILGQKVEFLVSFYNNEISEKSEIFDDQFSVERPDGSNFTLKIRSTKLEDSAMYFCASNLLAGGTRTDTQYFGPGTRLTVL.